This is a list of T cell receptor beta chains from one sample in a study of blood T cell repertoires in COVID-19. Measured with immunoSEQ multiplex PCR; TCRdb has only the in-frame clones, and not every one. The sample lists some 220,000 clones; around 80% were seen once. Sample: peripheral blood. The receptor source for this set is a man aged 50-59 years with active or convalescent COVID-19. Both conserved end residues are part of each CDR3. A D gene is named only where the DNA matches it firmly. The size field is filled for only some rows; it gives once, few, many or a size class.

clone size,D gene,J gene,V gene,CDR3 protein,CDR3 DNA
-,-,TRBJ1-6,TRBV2,CASRHYGDNSPLHF,TGTGCCAGCAGACACTACGGAGATAATTCACCCCTCCACTTT
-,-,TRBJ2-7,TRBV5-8,CASSFQAVSYEQYF,TGTGCCAGCAGCTTTCAGGCAGTCTCCTACGAGCAGTACTTC
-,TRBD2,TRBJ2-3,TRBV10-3,CAIGSRGGTTDTQYF,TGTGCCATCGGGTCTCGGGGGGGGACCACAGATACGCAGTATTTT
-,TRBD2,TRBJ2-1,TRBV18,CASSRTSGMSSYNEQFF,TGTGCCAGCTCCCGGACTAGCGGGATGAGCTCCTACAATGAGCAGTTCTTC
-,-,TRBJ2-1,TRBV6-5,CASSRTALSYNEQFF,TGTGCCAGCAGCCGGACTGCCCTCTCCTACAATGAGCAGTTCTTC
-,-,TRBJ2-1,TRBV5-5,CASSLAPSGDYNEQFF,TGTGCCAGCAGCTTGGCCCCATCCGGGGACTACAATGAGCAGTTCTTC
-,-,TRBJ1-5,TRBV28,CASGPPGHPQHF,TGTGCCAGCGGTCCTCCAGGGCATCCCCAGCATTTT
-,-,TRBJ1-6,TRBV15,CATSSLESPLHF,TGTGCCACCAGCAGCTTAGAATCACCCCTCCACTTT
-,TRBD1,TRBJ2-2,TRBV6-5,CASSYRQGASGELFF,TGTGCCAGCAGTTACCGACAGGGGGCTAGCGGGGAGCTGTTTTTT
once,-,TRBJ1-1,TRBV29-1,CSVERSQGSTEAFF,TGCAGCGTTGAACGGAGTCAGGGATCCACTGAAGCTTTCTTT
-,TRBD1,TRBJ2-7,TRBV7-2,CASNDRVGREQYF,TGTGCCAGCAACGACAGGGTAGGAAGGGAGCAGTACTTC